A selection of T cell receptor beta chains follows, all from one sample in a study of spatial heterogeneity in lung cancer. TCRdb reprocessed the 5' RACE reads with MiXCR, giving one entry per CDR3 protein. The sample has about 87,000 distinct CDR3 sequences, approximately 19% seen once; the top ten hold less than 25%. This specimen was PBMCs, taken at follow-up. The receptors come from a male donor with early-stage non-small cell lung cancer. CDR3s leave out the opening cysteine and the closing phenylalanine or tryptophan.

J gene	V gene	CDR3 protein
TRBJ2-3	TRBV24-1	ATSDFGTSTDTQY
TRBJ2-2	TRBV14	ASSPRQTNTGELF
TRBJ2-7	TRBV20-1	SAGPSGRTYEQY
TRBJ1-1	TRBV27	ASSFRQTNTEAF
TRBJ1-3	TRBV6-5	ASGRSINSGNTIY
TRBJ1-6	TRBV11-2	ASSLNNRAGGSPLH
TRBJ2-5	TRBV24-1	ATSDLGQGIGGETQY
TRBJ1-6	TRBV6-6	ASSYSGDSPLH
TRBJ1-2	TRBV29-1	SVEQVSDYGYT
TRBJ2-1	TRBV11-2	ASSNRHDLGGETYNEQF
TRBJ1-1	TRBV19	ASSLQGDTEAF
TRBJ2-7	TRBV9	ASSVTGGTPEQY
TRBJ2-3	TRBV29-1	SVQGSTDTQY
TRBJ2-5	TRBV30	AWSGLQETQY
TRBJ1-5	TRBV4-2	ASSPNRGDYSNQPQH
TRBJ1-1	TRBV18	ASSPGQGNTEAF
TRBJ2-2	TRBV9	ASSVSRANTGELF
TRBJ2-5	TRBV7-6	ASSLGLSAASETQY
TRBJ2-5	TRBV20-1	SARLAETQY
TRBJ2-2	TRBV9	ASSPRGGGSFTGELF
TRBJ1-4	TRBV20-1	SAIGAGGFDFV
TRBJ1-2	TRBV20-1	SPPPTGNYGYT
TRBJ2-7	TRBV2	ASVPASLGEQY
TRBJ2-3	TRBV9	ASSVGVAGSGTDTQY
TRBJ2-2	TRBV5-1	ASSSTEAGELF
TRBJ1-4	TRBV25-1	ASSETKGATNEKLF
TRBJ2-7	TRBV20-1	SARDRSDYEQY
TRBJ1-6	TRBV7-2	ASSSQSYRFNNSPLH
TRBJ2-3	TRBV29-1	SASPGDRSTDTQY
TRBJ2-1	TRBV7-9	ASSSGLWGNEQF
TRBJ2-1	TRBV11-3	ASSLETGEQF
TRBJ1-2	TRBV7-2	ASSLDATTDYGYT
TRBJ1-5	TRBV7-2	ASSSRNQPQH
TRBJ1-1	TRBV20-1	SAREEWDTEAF
TRBJ2-5	TRBV29-1	SVEAGQQGAQY
TRBJ2-3	TRBV7-2	ASSSQTSGFTDTQY
TRBJ2-3	TRBV6-6	ASSYPSTGTDTQY
TRBJ1-6	TRBV7-2	ASSSSVQSNSPLH
TRBJ1-1	TRBV20-1	SAQTGQPMNTEAF
TRBJ1-5	TRBV15	ATSRGTGGYQPQH
TRBJ1-1	TRBV20-1	SASVGLGAF
TRBJ2-3	TRBV18	ASSPRTGSDTQY
TRBJ2-7	TRBV18	ASSPQGQGYEQY
TRBJ1-1	TRBV28	ASTETNTEAF
TRBJ2-3	TRBV10-3	AISALGQGRADTQY
TRBJ1-1	TRBV6-5	ASGRQNTEAF
TRBJ1-5	TRBV20-1	SAGTTRDQPQH
TRBJ2-3	TRBV10-3	AISDLQGATDTQY